The clone carrying this T cell receptor beta chain was observed a few times. What it binds is not known. These data belong to a study of early T cells in non-severe SARS-CoV-2 infection. Overall study results and limits: The matching step, a VDJdb search, favored anti-spike CD8 responses and missed private and CD4 specificities.

Each single cDNA molecule received a unique molecular identifier. Each CDR3 protein gets one entry after TCRdb re-called the 5' RACE reads with MiXCR. The data contain 100,000 to 130,000 distinct CDR3 sequences, around 10% of them singletons. The CDR3 has 15 amino acids. V dropped 4 bases and J dropped 4 bases, with 13 bases sitting between them. Germline CDR1 reads MNHNY; CDR2 reads SVGAGI (reference sequence). The clonotype originates from an adult who was a healthcare worker with PCR-confirmed SARS-CoV-2 infection or an uninfected control (not recorded which). This rearrangement joins TRBV6-6 to TRBJ1-4; no firm D call. Sequencing was carried out using whole blood. The CDR3 is CASSSPGDFNEKLFF. CDR3 nucleotide sequence: TGTGCCAGCAGTTCCCCCGGTGACTTTAATGAAAAACTGTTTTTT.